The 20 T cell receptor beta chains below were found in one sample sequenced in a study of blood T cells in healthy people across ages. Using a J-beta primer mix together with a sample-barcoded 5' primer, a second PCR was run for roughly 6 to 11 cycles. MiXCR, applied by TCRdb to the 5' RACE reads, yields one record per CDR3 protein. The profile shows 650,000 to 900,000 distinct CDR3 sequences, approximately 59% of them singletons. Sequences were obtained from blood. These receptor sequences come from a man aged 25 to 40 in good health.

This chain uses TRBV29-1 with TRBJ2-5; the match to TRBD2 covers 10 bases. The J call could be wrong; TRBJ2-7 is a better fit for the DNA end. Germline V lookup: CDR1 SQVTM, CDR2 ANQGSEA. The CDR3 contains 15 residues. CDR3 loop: CSVLESGLAVLEQYF. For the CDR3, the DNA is TGCAGCGTTTTGGAAAGTGGACTAGCGGTTCTCGAGCAGTACTTC.

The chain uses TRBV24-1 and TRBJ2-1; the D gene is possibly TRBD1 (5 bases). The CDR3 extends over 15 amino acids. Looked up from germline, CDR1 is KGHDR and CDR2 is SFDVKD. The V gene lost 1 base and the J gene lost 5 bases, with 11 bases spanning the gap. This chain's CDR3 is CATSDLGATDNEQFF. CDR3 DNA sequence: TGTGCCACCAGTGATTTAGGGGCCACCGACAATGAGCAGTTCTTC.

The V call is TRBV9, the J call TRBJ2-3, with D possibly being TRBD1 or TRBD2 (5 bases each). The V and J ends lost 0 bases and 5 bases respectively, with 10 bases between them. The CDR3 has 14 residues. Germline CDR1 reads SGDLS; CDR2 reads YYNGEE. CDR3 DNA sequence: TGTGCCAGCAGCGTAGCAAGTGGGGGAGATACGCAGTATTTT. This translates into CASSVASGGDTQYF. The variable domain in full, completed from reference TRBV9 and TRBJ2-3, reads DSGVTQTPKHLITATGQRVTLRCSPRSGDLSVYWYQQSLDQGLQFLIQYYNGEERAKGNILERFSAQQFPDLHSELNLSSLELGDSALYFCASSVASGGDTQYFGPGTRLTVL.

CDR3 residues: CASSLALGVAKNIQYF. DNA for the CDR3: TGCGCCAGCAGCTTGGCCTTAGGAGTAGCCAAAAACATTCAGTACTTC. The V gene is TRBV5-1, the J gene TRBJ2-4; D call uncertain. The V end lost 0 bases, the J end lost 0 bases, and 10 bases lay between the germline ends. CDR3 length equals 16 residues. In germline, CDR1 is SGHRS, CDR2 YFSETQ.

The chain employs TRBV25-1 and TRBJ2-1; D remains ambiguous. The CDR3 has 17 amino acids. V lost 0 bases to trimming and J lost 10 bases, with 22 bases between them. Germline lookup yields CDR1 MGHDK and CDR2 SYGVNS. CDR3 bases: TGTGCCAGCAGTGAATATAGTAAGGGTCCCAAGGAAAACGAGCAGTTCTTC. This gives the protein CASSEYSKGPKENEQFF.

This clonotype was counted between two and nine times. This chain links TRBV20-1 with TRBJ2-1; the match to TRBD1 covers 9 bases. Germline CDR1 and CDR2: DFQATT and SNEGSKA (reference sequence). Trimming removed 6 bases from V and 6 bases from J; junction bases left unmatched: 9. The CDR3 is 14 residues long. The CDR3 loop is CSARGQGRANEQFF. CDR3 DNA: TGCAGTGCCAGGGGACAGGGTAGGGCCAATGAGCAGTTCTTC.

The CDR3: CASSWSTGHGQFF. The CDR3, as DNA: TGTGCCAGCAGCTGGAGCACCGGACATGGGCAGTTCTTC. The chain joins TRBV7-9 to TRBJ2-1, with D possibly being TRBD1 (5 bases). V was pared by 4 bases and J by 12 bases, with 16 bases between. Germline assignment: CDR1 SEHNR and CDR2 FQNEAQ (reference sequence). This CDR3 has 13 residues.

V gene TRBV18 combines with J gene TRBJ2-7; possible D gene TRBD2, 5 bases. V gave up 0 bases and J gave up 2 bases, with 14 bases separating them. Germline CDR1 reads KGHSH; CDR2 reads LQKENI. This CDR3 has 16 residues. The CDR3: CASSPPVLGNPYEQYF. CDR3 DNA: TGTGCCAGCTCACCACCGGTTCTCGGGAATCCCTACGAGCAGTACTTC.

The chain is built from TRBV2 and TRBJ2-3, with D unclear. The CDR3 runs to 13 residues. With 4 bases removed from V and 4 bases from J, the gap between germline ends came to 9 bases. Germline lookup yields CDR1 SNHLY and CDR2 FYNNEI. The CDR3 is CASSVWEADTQYF. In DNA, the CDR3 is TGTGCCAGCAGTGTCTGGGAAGCAGATACGCAGTATTTT.

The CDR3 nucleotides read TGTGCCAGCAGCTTAGTTTTCGCGGGGGGTCCGACCGGGGAGCTGTTTTTT. Translation: CASSLVFAGGPTGELFF. This chain joins TRBV11-2 and TRBJ2-2, with TRBD2 matching 8 bases. Germline CDR1 is SGHAT and CDR2 is FQNNGV. The CDR3 is 17 residues long. Losses at the gene ends were 1 base for V and 5 bases for J; bases not matched to a gene: 9.

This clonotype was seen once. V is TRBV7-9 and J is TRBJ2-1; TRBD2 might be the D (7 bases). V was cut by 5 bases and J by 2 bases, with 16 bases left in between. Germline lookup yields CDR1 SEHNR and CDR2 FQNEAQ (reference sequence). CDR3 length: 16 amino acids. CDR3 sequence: CASSPRGRGTYNEQFF. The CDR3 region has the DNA TGTGCCAGCAGCCCGCGGGGGAGGGGGACCTACAATGAGCAGTTCTTC.

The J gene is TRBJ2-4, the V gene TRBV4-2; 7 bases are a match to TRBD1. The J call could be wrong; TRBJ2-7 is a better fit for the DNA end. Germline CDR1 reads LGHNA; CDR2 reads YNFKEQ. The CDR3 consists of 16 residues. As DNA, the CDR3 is TGTGCCAGCAGCCAAGGAGGGACAGATTTTCCCTACGAGCAGTACTTC. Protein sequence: CASSQGGTDFPYEQYF.

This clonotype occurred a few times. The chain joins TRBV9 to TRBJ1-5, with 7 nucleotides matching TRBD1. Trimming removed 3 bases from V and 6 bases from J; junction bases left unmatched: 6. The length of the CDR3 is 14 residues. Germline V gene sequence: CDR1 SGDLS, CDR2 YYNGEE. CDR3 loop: CASSAGTDGQPQHF. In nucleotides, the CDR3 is TGTGCCAGCAGCGCGGGGACAGACGGTCAGCCCCAGCATTTT.

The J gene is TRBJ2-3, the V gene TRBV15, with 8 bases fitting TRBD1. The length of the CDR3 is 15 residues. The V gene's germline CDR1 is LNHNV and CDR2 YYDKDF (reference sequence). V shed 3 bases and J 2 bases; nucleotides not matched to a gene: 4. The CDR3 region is CATSRTGDATDTQYF. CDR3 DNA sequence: TGTGCCACCAGCAGGACAGGGGATGCCACAGATACGCAGTATTTT.

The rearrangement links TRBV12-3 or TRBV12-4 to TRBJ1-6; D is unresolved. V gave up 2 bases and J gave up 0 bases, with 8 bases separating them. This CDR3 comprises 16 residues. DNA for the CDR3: TGTGCCAGCAGTTTACGAATTTACTCCTATAATTCACCCCTCCACTTT. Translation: CASSLRIYSYNSPLHF.

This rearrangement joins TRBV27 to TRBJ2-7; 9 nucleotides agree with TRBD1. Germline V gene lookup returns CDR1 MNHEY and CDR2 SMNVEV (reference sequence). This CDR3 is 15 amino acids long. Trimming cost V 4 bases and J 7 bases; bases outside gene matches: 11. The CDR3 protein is CASSYGRTGAREQYF. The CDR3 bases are TGTGCCAGCAGTTATGGACGGACAGGGGCGCGAGAGCAGTACTTC.

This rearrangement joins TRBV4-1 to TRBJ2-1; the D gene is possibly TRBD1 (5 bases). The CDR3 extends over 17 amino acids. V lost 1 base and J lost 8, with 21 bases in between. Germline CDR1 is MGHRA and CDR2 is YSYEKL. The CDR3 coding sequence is TGCGCCAGCAGCCAAGCTTCGTTACAGGTTTTGCAAGATGAGCAGTTCTTC. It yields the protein CASSQASLQVLQDEQFF.

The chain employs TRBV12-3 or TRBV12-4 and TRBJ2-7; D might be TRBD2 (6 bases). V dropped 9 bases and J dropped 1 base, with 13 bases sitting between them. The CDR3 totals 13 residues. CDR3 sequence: CASRRDLSYEQYF. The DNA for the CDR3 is TGTGCCAGTAGGAGGGACTTATCCTACGAGCAGTACTTC.

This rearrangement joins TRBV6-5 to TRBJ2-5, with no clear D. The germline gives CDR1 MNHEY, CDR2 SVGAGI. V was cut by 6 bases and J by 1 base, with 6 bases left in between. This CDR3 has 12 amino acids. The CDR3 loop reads CASRESQETQYF. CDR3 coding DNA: TGTGCCAGCAGGGAAAGCCAAGAGACCCAGTACTTC.

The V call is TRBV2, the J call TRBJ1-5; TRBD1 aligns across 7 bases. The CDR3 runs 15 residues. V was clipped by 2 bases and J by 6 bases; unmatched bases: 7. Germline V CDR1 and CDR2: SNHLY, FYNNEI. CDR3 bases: TGTGCCAGCAGTGAACAACAGGGGTCGGGTCAGCCCCAGCATTTT. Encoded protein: CASSEQQGSGQPQHF. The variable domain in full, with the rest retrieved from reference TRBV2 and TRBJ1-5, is EPEVTQTPSHQVTQMGQEVILRCVPISNHLYFYWYRQILGQKVEFLVSFYNNEISEKSEIFDDQFSVERPDGSNFTLKIRSTKLEDSAMYFCASSEQQGSGQPQHFGDGTRLSIL.